This is a list of T cell receptor beta chains from one sample in a study of tumor-infiltrating lymphocytes in localized non-small cell lung cancer. Method: immunoSEQ multiplex PCR; TCRdb's copy keeps in-frame clones and lacks some. The table has just over 7,000 clones, about 70% seen once. The sequencing sample was made of uninvolved lung tissue not adjacent to the tumor. These receptors all come from a human donor with non-small cell lung cancer. Both conserved end residues are part of each CDR3. A D gene is named only where the DNA matches it firmly. Some rows mark clone size as missing; the rest say once, few, many or name a class of expanded clone.

abundance: .; v_gene: TRBV9; d_gene: TRBD2; j_gene: TRBJ2-1; CDR3nt: TGTGCCAGCAGCGCCGGACTAGCGGGGGGGGTTGAGCAGTTCTTC; CDR3aa: CASSAGLAGGVEQFF
abundance: .; v_gene: TRBV10-3; d_gene: .; j_gene: TRBJ2-2; CDR3nt: TGTGCCATCAGTGATACCGGGGCTCCGAACACCGGGGAGCTGTTTTTT; CDR3aa: CAISDTGAPNTGELFF
abundance: .; v_gene: TRBV11-1; d_gene: .; j_gene: TRBJ2-7; CDR3nt: TGTGCCAGCAGCTTAGCCCTCGGGTACGAGCAGTACTTC; CDR3aa: CASSLALGYEQYF
abundance: .; v_gene: TRBV9; d_gene: .; j_gene: TRBJ1-3; CDR3nt: TGTGCCAGCAGCGTAGACCCGGGGAGAGGAAACACCATATATTTT; CDR3aa: CASSVDPGRGNTIYF
abundance: .; v_gene: TRBV23-1; d_gene: .; j_gene: TRBJ2-7; CDR3nt: TGCGCCAGCAGTCCTAGGACAGCCCGCTACGAGCAGTACTTC; CDR3aa: CASSPRTARYEQYF
abundance: .; v_gene: TRBV7-2; d_gene: TRBD1; j_gene: TRBJ2-7; CDR3nt: TGTGCCAGCAGCTTGACAGGGGGAGACGAGCAGTACTTC; CDR3aa: CASSLTGGDEQYF
abundance: once; v_gene: TRBV7-9; d_gene: .; j_gene: TRBJ2-2; CDR3nt: TGTGCCAGCAGCTTAGCGGGGCCCGGGGAGCTGTTTTTT; CDR3aa: CASSLAGPGELFF
abundance: .; v_gene: TRBV6-5; d_gene: .; j_gene: TRBJ2-1; CDR3nt: TGTGCCAGCAGTACCCCGGTTGAGCAGTTCTTC; CDR3aa: CASSTPVEQFF
abundance: .; v_gene: TRBV10-3; d_gene: TRBD1; j_gene: TRBJ1-5; CDR3nt: TGTGCCATCAGCTCGGGGACAGGGGTTTATAGCAATCAGCCCCAGCATTTT; CDR3aa: CAISSGTGVYSNQPQHF
abundance: .; v_gene: TRBV5-8; d_gene: .; j_gene: TRBJ1-3; CDR3nt: TGTGCCAGCAGCCTGGACGCTCTGGGCCTCTCTGGAAACACCATATATTTT; CDR3aa: CASSLDALGLSGNTIYF
abundance: .; v_gene: TRBV9; d_gene: .; j_gene: TRBJ1-6; CDR3nt: TGTGCCAGCAGCGTAGGAGGCAGGGATAATTCACCCCTCCACTTT; CDR3aa: CASSVGGRDNSPLHF
abundance: once; v_gene: TRBV12-5; d_gene: TRBD1; j_gene: TRBJ1-2; CDR3nt: TGTGCTAGTGGCCAAGGACAGGGGGAAGGCTACACCTTC; CDR3aa: CASGQGQGEGYTF
abundance: few; v_gene: TRBV7-2; d_gene: TRBD2; j_gene: TRBJ2-1; CDR3nt: TGTGCCAGCAGCTTAGCCGGGGTAGCGGGGGGATTCAATGAGCAGTTCTTC; CDR3aa: CASSLAGVAGGFNEQFF
abundance: .; v_gene: TRBV10-2; d_gene: .; j_gene: TRBJ2-5; CDR3nt: TGCGCCAGCAATCCCACTAGGGGAGAGACCCAGTACTTC; CDR3aa: CASNPTRGETQYF
abundance: .; v_gene: TRBV9; d_gene: .; j_gene: TRBJ1-1; CDR3nt: TGTGCCAGCAGCTCTCAAGGGGCGGGGAACACTGAAGCTTTCTTT; CDR3aa: CASSSQGAGNTEAFF
abundance: .; v_gene: TRBV19; d_gene: TRBD1; j_gene: TRBJ2-2; CDR3nt: TGTGCCAGTAGTATAGATCTAGGGACAGTATCTACCGGGGAGCTGTTTTTT; CDR3aa: CASSIDLGTVSTGELFF
abundance: few; v_gene: TRBV6-6; d_gene: TRBD1; j_gene: TRBJ1-5; CDR3nt: TGTGCCAGCAGCCAGACAGGGGACCAGCCCCAGCATTTT; CDR3aa: CASSQTGDQPQHF
abundance: few; v_gene: TRBV4-3; d_gene: TRBD2; j_gene: TRBJ2-2; CDR3nt: TGCGCCAGCAGCCAAGACCTAGCGGGGGGTTTAAACACCGGGGAGCTGTTTTTT; CDR3aa: CASSQDLAGGLNTGELFF
abundance: .; v_gene: TRBV27; d_gene: .; j_gene: TRBJ2-2; CDR3nt: TGTGCCAGCAGTTTAACGAACACCGGGGAGCTGTTTTTT; CDR3aa: CASSLTNTGELFF
abundance: .; v_gene: TRBV30; d_gene: .; j_gene: TRBJ2-5; CDR3nt: TGTGCCTGGAGTGTAACAGTAGTGGAGACCCAGTACTTC; CDR3aa: CAWSVTVVETQYF
abundance: .; v_gene: TRBV7-7; d_gene: .; j_gene: TRBJ2-2; CDR3nt: TGTGCTAGCAGCTCCCCGACCGGGGCAGGGACTTTGGGCACCGGGGAGCTGTTTTTT; CDR3aa: CASSSPTGAGTLGTGELFF
abundance: .; v_gene: TRBV6-4; d_gene: .; j_gene: TRBJ1-1; CDR3nt: TGTGCCAGCAGTGCCTCGGGCGGGAACACTGAAGCTTTCTTT; CDR3aa: CASSASGGNTEAFF
abundance: .; v_gene: TRBV5-8; d_gene: .; j_gene: TRBJ2-1; CDR3nt: TGTGCCAGCAGCGCTCGTATGGACAGATTTTACAATGAGCAGTTCTTC; CDR3aa: CASSARMDRFYNEQFF
abundance: .; v_gene: TRBV6-9; d_gene: TRBD1; j_gene: TRBJ1-2; CDR3nt: TGTGCCAGCAGTTCCACCTCCGACAGGGAGGGCTCTAACTATGGCTACACCTTC; CDR3aa: CASSSTSDREGSNYGYTF